The TCR beta chain described here comes from a study of PD-1 blockade in classical Hodgkin lymphoma. Study-level points and caveats: Patients starting nivolumab less than 1 year after ASCT had lower diversity and were excluded from later analyses. Newly diagnosed patients were said to have less baseline TCR diversity than healthy donors did.

Generated by immunoSEQ multiplex PCR, the TCRdb table keeps only in-frame clones and is missing some. The table lists about 50,000 clones, roughly 80% of them singletons, with roughly 12% in the top ten. Details on this clone: Its matching antigen is unknown.

The time point was: cycle 4 day 1 (C4D1), after 6 weeks of nivolumab. There was relapse after autologous stem cell transplantation in every patient, and there was variation in brentuximab vedotin exposure. Germline V gives CDR1 MNHEY, CDR2 SMNVEV (reference sequence). Trimming pared 3 bases from V and 0 bases from J, leaving 9 bases between. The CDR3 runs to 15 residues. The genes are TRBV27 and TRBJ2-1; D is ambiguous. This sequence originates from a human donor with classical Hodgkin lymphoma. The sample here was peripheral blood mononuclear cells (PBMCs), taken before the fourth cycle of nivolumab. The CDR3 DNA follows: TGTGCCAGCAGTTTGAGCACGAGCTCCTACAATGAGCAGTTCTTC. This codes for CASSLSTSSYNEQFF.